This T cell receptor (beta chain) was recovered during a study of blood T cell repertoires in COVID-19. Study overall: Material from acute and convalescent COVID-19 was sourced from the United States, Italy and Spain. PBMCs, B-cell-depleted T cells, or T cells were the source of the cDNA or gDNA that made up the material.

Per the original data handling: Amplified reference gene primers provided the basis for estimating nucleated cell counts. Measured with immunoSEQ multiplex PCR; TCRdb has only the in-frame clones, and not every one. V and J calls and clone size are given by that table; D and trimming were obtained from the DNA. The repertoire holds about 190,000 clones, with approximately 80% as singletons. The specimen was peripheral blood. The receptor was isolated from a middle-aged man who had recovered from COVID-19.

In nucleotides, the CDR3 is TGTGCCAGCAGGGCAGGGGGCTCTGGATACGAGCAGTACTTC. As protein: CASRAGGSGYEQYF. The rearrangement uses TRBV6-5 and TRBJ2-7; 8 positions agree with TRBD1. This CDR3 is built from 14 residues. After removal of 6 bases from V and 4 bases from J, the junction contained 8 bases not matched to a gene. Germline loops: CDR1 MNHEY, CDR2 SVGAGI.